Described below is a single T cell receptor beta chain sequence and its context. The antigen remains undetermined. The data were produced by immunoSEQ multiplex PCR, yet TCRdb's version contains in-frame clones alone and is incomplete. Of about 170,000 clones detected, over 85% appear once; the ten largest clones hold around 1.6%. This CDR3 spans 13 amino acids. The germline V gene has CDR1 MNHEY and CDR2 SMNVEV (reference sequence). The V and J ends lost 11 bases and 4 bases respectively, with 17 bases between them. The entry originates in a study of T cell responses to AZD1222 COVID-19 vaccine. Findings and limits, study-wide: Unmutated variant regions reportedly attract nearly half of all spike-specific TCRs. Clonal diversity was possibly underestimated; the donors were predominantly white British and more often female. Scientists sampled the repertoires only once the peak T cell response had passed. The study identified only six AZD1222 recipients as seropositive at baseline.

Sequenced material: peripheral blood, taken on day 0 of AZD1222 vaccination. The V gene is TRBV27, the J gene TRBJ1-2; D unresolved. This receptor was obtained from an adult in good health. Here the CDR3 DNA reads TGTGCCGGCAAGCCGCGGGCGAGCTATGGCTACACCTTC. Encoded protein: CAGKPRASYGYTF.